This record covers a single T cell receptor beta chain. Its antigen is not identified. In germline, CDR1 is SGDLS, CDR2 YYNGEE. This CDR3 spans 17 amino acids. The V gene end was trimmed by 0 bases and the J gene end by 2 bases; junction bases not matched to a gene: 5. The sample originates from a study of blood T cells in healthy people across ages. Findings of the study overall: Reliance upon unsorted PBMCs precluded definitive naive versus antigen-experienced comparison.

Each of the donors had roughly 9.3 milliliters of peripheral blood drawn into EDTA-treated Vacutainer tubes. Total RNA extracted from each sample amounted to at least 5.5 micrograms. Combining a sample-barcoded 5' primer with a J-beta primer mix, a second PCR ran for roughly 7 to 11 cycles. A single record per CDR3 protein comes from TCRdb applying MiXCR to the 5' RACE reads. The sample includes 1.5 million to 2 million distinct CDR3 sequences, over 25% of them seen just once. The receptor comes from a woman aged 25 to 39 in good health. The rearrangement links TRBV9 to TRBJ2-1, with 10 bases that match TRBD2. The material sequenced was blood. CDR3 sequence reads: CASSVEPGLAPYNEQFF. DNA for the CDR3: TGTGCCAGCAGCGTAGAACCGGGACTAGCGCCCTACAATGAGCAGTTCTTC.